Described below is a single TCR beta chain sequence and its context. This clonotype was seen only a few times. Its binding antigen is unknown. It has no much larger one-base neighbor in the sample; base qualities were not kept. V is reduced by 0 bases and J by 3 bases, leaving a spacing of 11 bases between them. The germline V gene (reference sequence) sets CDR1 to DFQATT and CDR2 to SNEGSKA. From its cysteine to its phenylalanine, the CDR3 spans 15 amino acids. Here the CDR3 DNA is all that survives: 45 bases in frame from base 1. This specimen's time point label, per the study, means: newly diagnosed GD, antithyroid drugs for less than 3 months. For both TCR sequencing and RNA sequencing, RNA was extracted from PBMCs using TRIzol. The diagnosis of Graves' disease was made according to American Thyroid Association guidelines. Patients were recruited from an endocrinology department in Xi'an, China. From each patient, 8 to 10 milliliters of peripheral blood was collected into an EDTA anticoagulant tube. PBMCs were isolated by Ficoll Paque Plus density gradient separation without further T cell sorting. An Agilent 2100 Bioanalyzer and agarose gel were used to check RNA quality, while a NanoDrop 2000 measured RNA concentration.

This sample was taken from a study of regulatory T cells in long-lasting Graves disease (dated by TCRdb to the early 2020s). Some background on the complete study: Newly diagnosed Graves' disease patients had taken antithyroid drugs for less than 3 months. Peripheral blood TCR sequencing and RNA sequencing compared persistent Graves' disease patients with newly diagnosed Graves' disease patients. The study took place in China and was registered as a clinical trial. A total of roughly 33 samples underwent TCR sequencing: 13 from persistent and about 20 from newly diagnosed Graves' disease patients. What the study reported, not specific to this receptor: Sequencing and analysis were limited to the TCR beta chain. Because the primary lesion, thyroid tissue, could not be accessed, the study looked at peripheral blood alone. The small sample size was acknowledged by the authors as a limitation that may reduce accuracy. Lower TCR Shannon entropy and fewer highly expanded clones were observed in persistent Graves' disease patients than in newly diagnosed patients, which suggested clonal expansion. TRBV28, TRBJ1-2 and TRBJ2-5 were preferentially used in persistent disease, while TRBV20-1 and TRBJ2-1 were favored in newly diagnosed disease. Persistent patients shared more public clonotypes among themselves (under 3,000) than newly diagnosed patients did (approximately 970).

To prepare the library, multiplex PCR was applied. The sequencing machine was an Illumina HiSeq 4000. TCR beta libraries were built with iRepertoire HTBI primers and Arm-PCR amplification of CDR3 regions. Before sequencing, the PCR products went through gel purification. In the source study's methods: A total of roughly 67 TRBV and under 15 TRBJ segments were identified across samples and were used for gene usage analysis of CDR3 amino acid clonotypes. COPE and FqMerger were used to merge the filtered high-quality paired reads into contigs. BLAST was used to align contigs to the IMGT TRBV, TRBD and TRBJ reference genes, and CDR3 was defined following IMGT. Any clonotype with a frequency above 0.1% was counted as a highly expanded clone. Shannon entropy was used to measure repertoire diversity, and the Gini coefficient was used to measure V-J evenness. Public clonotypes were defined as clonotypes shared by more than one individual. TCRdb handled the public reads itself, with Q25 trimming in fastp and clone calling in MiXCR, and kept productive beta chains. Every CDR3 protein is listed once, alongside the most common genes and DNA of its rows. What appears here as the V and J calls and clone size reflects TCRdb's work, not the paper's. Present in this sample are more than 400,000 distinct CDR3 sequences, 15% to 20% of which were seen just once. The leading ten clones occupy about 10% of the sample.

The same data also went into a second study, on T cells in Graves' hyperthyroidism and ophthalmopathy. That second report states: Graves' hyperthyroidism was defined as stable when no progression to ophthalmopathy occurred over 18 months of follow-up. Hyperthyroidism patients were newly diagnosed, with disease duration under 2 months, and aged 18 to 65 years. The study excluded patients with uncontrolled infections, other autoimmune diseases, pregnancy or lactation. Diagnoses relied on clinical symptoms, serum thyroxine and TRAb, thyroid ultrasound and orbital computed tomography. The TCR CDR3 was subjected to a first round of RT-PCR using the HTBI primer set and the Qiagen OneStep RT-PCR kit. Most expanded thyroid clonotypes (frequency above 0.001) were also found in blood, which suggests that blood repertoires may mirror thyroid immune responses. In cross-validation, a model built on a 13 V-J signature told ophthalmopathy apart from stable hyperthyroidism with under 90% sensitivity and approximately 81% specificity, and in testing the same model reached 80%/75%. During validation, the model predicted progression to ophthalmopathy a median of roughly 7.1 months ahead of onset, with roughly 65% sensitivity and 72% to 80% specificity. A discovery cohort of about 96 patients, 43 with Graves' ophthalmopathy and over 55 with stable Graves' hyperthyroidism, was used to find distinguishing TCR V-J signatures. An independent validation cohort of about 20 hyperthyroidism patients and 17 patients who later progressed to ophthalmopathy tested prospective prediction of ophthalmopathy. The 100 discovery patients were randomly divided into training and test sets at a 7:3 ratio. Thyroid tissue and blood T-cell repertoires from about 6 Graves' hyperthyroidism patients were also compared in the study. Following sampling, methimazole starting at 30 mg daily was given to hyperthyroidism patients, and high-dose intravenous methylprednisolone was given to ophthalmopathy patients. A second multiplex PCR round built the libraries, followed by size selection and purification. Sequencing of the libraries was done on an Illumina HiSeq2000 using paired-end 100 bp reads. SOAPnuke was used to process the raw data, with reads discarded if the reads contained adapters or uncalled bases, had a mean Phred below 15, or lacked an exact constant-primer or identifier match. High-quality paired reads were merged with COPE v1.2.5, and unique nucleotide sequences were defined as clonotypes. Clonotypes were aligned to IMGT TRBV, TRBD and TRBJ reference segments using MiTCR v1.1. The analysis included only V-J combinations with a frequency above 0.0001, which together covered 99% to 99.2% of the repertoires. A TCS score was defined as the ratio of F50 (clonal expansion) to E x V (chaos), with BLOSUM62-based TCRdist applied between CDR3 peptides within each V-J. Welch's t-statistics and random forest reduced around 510 V-J features to under 15, which were used in a naive Bayes classifier (R e1071). No statistical method was used to set the sample size in advance, and investigators knew the group allocation. TCR Vbeta CDR3 sequencing of fewer than 150 peripheral blood samples (43 ophthalmopathy, under 80 hyperthyroidism and around 17 progressor patients) is reported in the paper.

The chain is assembled from TRBV20-1 and TRBJ1-4, with the D gene not confidently named. Specimen: peripheral blood mononuclear cells (PBMCs), collected at new diagnosis, from a patient treated with antithyroid drugs. The TCR sequence derives from a woman aged 25 to 39 with Graves disease. Donor details come from another sample of the same person, matched by shared clones. The DNA sequence follows: TGCAGTGCTAGAGATCGACGCCAGTCTAATGAAAAACTGTTTTTT. Its translation is CSARDRRQSNEKLFF.